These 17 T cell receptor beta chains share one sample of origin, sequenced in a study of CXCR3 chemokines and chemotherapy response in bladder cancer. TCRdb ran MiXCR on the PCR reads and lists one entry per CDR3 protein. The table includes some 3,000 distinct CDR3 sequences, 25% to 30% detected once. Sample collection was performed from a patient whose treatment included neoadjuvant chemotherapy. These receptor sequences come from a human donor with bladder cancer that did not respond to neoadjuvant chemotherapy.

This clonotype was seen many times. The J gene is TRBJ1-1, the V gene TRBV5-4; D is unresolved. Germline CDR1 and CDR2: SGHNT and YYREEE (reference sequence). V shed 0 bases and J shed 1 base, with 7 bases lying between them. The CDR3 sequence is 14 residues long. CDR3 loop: CASSLAAENTEAFF. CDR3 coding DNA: TGTGCCAGCAGCTTGGCAGCAGAGAACACTGAAGCTTTCTTT.

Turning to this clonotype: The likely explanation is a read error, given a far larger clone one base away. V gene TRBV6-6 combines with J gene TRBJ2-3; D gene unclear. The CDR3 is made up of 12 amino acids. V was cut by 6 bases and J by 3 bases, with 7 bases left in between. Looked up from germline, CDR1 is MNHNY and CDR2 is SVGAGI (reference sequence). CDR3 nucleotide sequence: TGTGCCAGCAGCCTACGTACAGATACGCAGTATTTT. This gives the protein CASSLRTDTQYF.

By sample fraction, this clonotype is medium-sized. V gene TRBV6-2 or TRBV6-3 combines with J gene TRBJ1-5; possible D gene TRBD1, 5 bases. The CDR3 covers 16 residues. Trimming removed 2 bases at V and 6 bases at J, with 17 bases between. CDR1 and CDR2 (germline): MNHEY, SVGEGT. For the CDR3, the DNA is TGTGCCAGCAGTTACGGGAGGGGAGTTGTAAGTCAGCCCCAGCATTTT. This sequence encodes CASSYGRGVVSQPQHF.

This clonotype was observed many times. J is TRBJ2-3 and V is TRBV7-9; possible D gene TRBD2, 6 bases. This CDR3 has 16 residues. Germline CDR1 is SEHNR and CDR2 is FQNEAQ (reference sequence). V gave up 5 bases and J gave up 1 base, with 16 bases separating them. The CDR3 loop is CASSLIGGGGTDTQYF. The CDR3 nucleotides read TGTGCCAGCAGCCTCATCGGAGGAGGGGGCACAGATACGCAGTATTTT.

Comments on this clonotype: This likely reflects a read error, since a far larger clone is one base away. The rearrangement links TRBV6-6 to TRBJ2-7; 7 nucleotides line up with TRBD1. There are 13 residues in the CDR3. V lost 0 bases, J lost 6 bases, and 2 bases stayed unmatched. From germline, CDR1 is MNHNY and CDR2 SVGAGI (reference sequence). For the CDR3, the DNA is TGTGCCAGCAGTTACTCGACAGGGTTCGAGCAGTACTTC. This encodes CASSYSTGFEQYF.

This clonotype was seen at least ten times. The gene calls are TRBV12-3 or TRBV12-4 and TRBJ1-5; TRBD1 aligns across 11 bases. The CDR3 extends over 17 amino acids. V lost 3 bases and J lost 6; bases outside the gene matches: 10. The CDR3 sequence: CASSFATDRGLVQPQHF. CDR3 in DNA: TGTGCCAGCAGTTTTGCGACGGACAGGGGGCTTGTTCAGCCCCAGCATTTT.

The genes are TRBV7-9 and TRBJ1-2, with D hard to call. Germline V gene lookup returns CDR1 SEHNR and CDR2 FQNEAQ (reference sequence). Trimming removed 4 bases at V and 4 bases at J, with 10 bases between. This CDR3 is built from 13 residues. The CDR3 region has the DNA TGTGCCAGCAGCTGGCTACGGGTCTATGGCTACACCTTC. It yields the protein CASSWLRVYGYTF.

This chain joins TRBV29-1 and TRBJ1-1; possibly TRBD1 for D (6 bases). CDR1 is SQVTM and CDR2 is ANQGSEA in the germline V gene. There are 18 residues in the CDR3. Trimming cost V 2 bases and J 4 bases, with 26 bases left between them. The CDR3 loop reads CSVEFQGITRAAGTEAFF. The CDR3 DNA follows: TGCAGCGTTGAATTCCAGGGGATAACCCGGGCGGCGGGCACTGAAGCTTTCTTT.

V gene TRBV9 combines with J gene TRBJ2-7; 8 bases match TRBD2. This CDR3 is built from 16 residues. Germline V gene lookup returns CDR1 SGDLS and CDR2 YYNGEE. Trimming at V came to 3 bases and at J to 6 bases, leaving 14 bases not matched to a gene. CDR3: CASSAGSGGADVEQYF. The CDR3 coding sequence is TGTGCCAGCAGCGCAGGATCCGGGGGGGCGGATGTCGAGCAGTACTTC.

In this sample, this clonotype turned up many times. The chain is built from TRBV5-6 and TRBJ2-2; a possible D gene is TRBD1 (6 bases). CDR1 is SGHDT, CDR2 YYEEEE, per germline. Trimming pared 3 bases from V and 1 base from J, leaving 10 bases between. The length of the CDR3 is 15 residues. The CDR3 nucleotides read TGTGCCAGCAGCTGGCCAGGGGAGAACACCGGGGAGCTGTTTTTT. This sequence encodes CASSWPGENTGELFF.

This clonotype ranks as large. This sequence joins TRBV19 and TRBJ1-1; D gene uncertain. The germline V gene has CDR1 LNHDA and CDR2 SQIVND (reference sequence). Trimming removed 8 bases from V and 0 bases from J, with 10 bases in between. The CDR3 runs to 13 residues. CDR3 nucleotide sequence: TGTGCCAGTTCACAGAGTCTGAACACTGAAGCTTTCTTT. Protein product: CASSQSLNTEAFF.

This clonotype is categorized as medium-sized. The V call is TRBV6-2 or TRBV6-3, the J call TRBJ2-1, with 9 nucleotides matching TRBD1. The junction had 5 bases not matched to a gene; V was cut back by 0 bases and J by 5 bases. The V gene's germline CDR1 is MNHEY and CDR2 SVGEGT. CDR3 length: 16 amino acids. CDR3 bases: TGTGCCAGCAGTTACTCCGGGGACAGGGCCCACAATGAGCAGTTCTTC. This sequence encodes CASSYSGDRAHNEQFF.

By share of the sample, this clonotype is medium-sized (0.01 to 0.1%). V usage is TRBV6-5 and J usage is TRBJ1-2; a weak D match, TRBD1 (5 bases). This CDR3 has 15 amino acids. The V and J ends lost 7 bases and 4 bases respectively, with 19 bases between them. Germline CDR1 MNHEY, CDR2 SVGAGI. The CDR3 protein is CASTSPSGGAYGYTF. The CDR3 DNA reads TGTGCCAGCACCTCCCCTTCCGGAGGGGCCTATGGCTACACCTTC.

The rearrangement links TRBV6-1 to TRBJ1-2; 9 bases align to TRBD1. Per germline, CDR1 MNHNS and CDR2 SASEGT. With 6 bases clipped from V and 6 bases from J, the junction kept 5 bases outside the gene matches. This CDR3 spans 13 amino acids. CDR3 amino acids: CASRGQGIDGYTF. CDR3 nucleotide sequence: TGTGCCAGCAGAGGACAGGGGATCGATGGCTACACCTTC.

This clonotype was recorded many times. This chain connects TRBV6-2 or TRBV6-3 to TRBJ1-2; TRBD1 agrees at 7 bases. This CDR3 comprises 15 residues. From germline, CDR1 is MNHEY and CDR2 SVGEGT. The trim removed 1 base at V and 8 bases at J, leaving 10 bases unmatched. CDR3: CASSYFEGAQEGYTF. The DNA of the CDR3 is TGTGCCAGCAGTTACTTTGAGGGGGCGCAGGAAGGCTACACCTTC.

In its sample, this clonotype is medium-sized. The CDR3 loop reads CAISESGTGTAEAFF. For the CDR3, the DNA is TGTGCCATCAGTGAGTCGGGGACAGGGACCGCTGAAGCTTTCTTT. The chain uses TRBV10-3 and TRBJ1-1; the match to TRBD1 covers 9 bases. Germline CDR1 and CDR2: ENHRY and SYGVKD. V shed 0 bases and J 6 bases; nucleotides not matched to a gene: 5. There are 15 residues in the CDR3.

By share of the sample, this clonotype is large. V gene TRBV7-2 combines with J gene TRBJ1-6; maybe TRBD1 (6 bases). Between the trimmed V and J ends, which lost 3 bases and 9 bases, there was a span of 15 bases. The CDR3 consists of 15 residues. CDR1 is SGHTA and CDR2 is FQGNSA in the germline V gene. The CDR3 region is CASSLGTRGPSPLHF. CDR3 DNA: TGTGCCAGCAGCTTGGGAACCAGGGGACCTTCACCCCTCCACTTT. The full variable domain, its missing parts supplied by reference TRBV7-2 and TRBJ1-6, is GAGVSQSPSNKVTEKGKDVELRCDPISGHTALYWYRQSLGQGLEFLIYFQGNSAPDKSGLPSDRFSAERTGGSVSTLTIQRTQQEDSAVYLCASSLGTRGPSPLHFGNGTRLTVT.